This T cell receptor (beta chain) emerged from a study of blood T cell repertoires in COVID-19. Study as a whole: Whether acute or convalescent, the COVID-19 samples came from the United States, Italy and Spain. Sample material is recorded as cDNA or gDNA derived from T cells, B-cell-depleted T cells, or PBMCs.

TCRdb's copy holds only in-frame clones and misses some; the assay was immunoSEQ multiplex PCR. In the table there are about 50,000 clones, about 85% of which are singletons. This CDR3 contains 15 residues. CDR1 is LGHNA, CDR2 YNFKEQ, per germline. Deletions cut 0 bases from V and 0 bases from J, with 7 bases between. The TCR originated in a man aged 55 to 70 with acute or convalescent COVID-19. The sample taken for sequencing was peripheral blood. The chain links TRBV4-2 to TRBJ2-3; D not certain. CDR3 protein: CASSQELTSTDTQYF. The CDR3 bases are TGTGCCAGCAGCCAAGAGTTGACTAGCACAGATACGCAGTATTTT.